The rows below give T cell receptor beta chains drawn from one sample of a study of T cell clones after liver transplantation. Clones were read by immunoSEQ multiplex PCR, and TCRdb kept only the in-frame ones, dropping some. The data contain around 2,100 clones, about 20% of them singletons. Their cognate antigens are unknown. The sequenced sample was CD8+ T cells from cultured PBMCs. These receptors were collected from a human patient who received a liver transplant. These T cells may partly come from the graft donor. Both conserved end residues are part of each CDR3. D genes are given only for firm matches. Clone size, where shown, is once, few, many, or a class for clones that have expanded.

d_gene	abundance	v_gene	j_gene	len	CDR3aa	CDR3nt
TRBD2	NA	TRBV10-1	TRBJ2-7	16	CASSESRIAGFHEQYF	TGCGCCAGCAGTGAGTCGAGAATAGCGGGATTCCACGAGCAGTACTTC
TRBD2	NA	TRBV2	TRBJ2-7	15	CASSEGLAGAYEQYF	TGTGCCAGCAGTGAAGGACTAGCGGGAGCCTACGAGCAGTACTTC
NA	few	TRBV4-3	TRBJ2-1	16	CASSQDRVAEYNEQFF	TGCGCCAGCAGCCAAGATCGGGTAGCGGAGTACAATGAGCAGTTCTTC
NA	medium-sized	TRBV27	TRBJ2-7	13	CASSLAGWREQYF	TGTGCCAGCAGTTTAGCAGGTTGGAGGGAGCAGTACTTC
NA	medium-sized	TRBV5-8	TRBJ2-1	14	CASRYGFSYNEQFF	TGTGCCAGCAGGTACGGGTTCTCCTACAATGAGCAGTTCTTC
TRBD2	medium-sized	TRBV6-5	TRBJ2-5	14	CASSYSGRQETQYF	TGTGCCAGCAGTTACAGCGGGAGGCAAGAGACCCAGTACTTC
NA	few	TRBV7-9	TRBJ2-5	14	CASSLGVAGETQYF	TGTGCCAGCAGCTTAGGGGTGGCCGGTGAGACCCAGTACTTC
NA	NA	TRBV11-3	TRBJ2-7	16	CASSLGPGLGPYEQYF	TGTGCCAGCAGCTTAGGTCCTGGCTTGGGGCCCTACGAGCAGTACTTC
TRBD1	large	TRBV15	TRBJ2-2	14	CATSRDRGHGELFF	TGTGCCACCAGCAGGGACAGGGGCCACGGGGAGCTGTTTTTT
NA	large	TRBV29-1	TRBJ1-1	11	CSVEEGPGELF	TGCAGCGTTGAAGAAGGGCCCGGAGAACTCTTT
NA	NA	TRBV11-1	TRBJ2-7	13	CASSLAPSYEQYF	TGTGCCAGCAGCTTAGCGCCATCTTACGAGCAGTACTTC
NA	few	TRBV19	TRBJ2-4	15	CASSFSLGAKNIQYF	TGTGCCAGTAGTTTCTCACTAGGGGCCAAAAACATTCAGTACTTC
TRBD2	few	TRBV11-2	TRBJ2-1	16	CASSLEASGPYNEQFF	TGTGCCAGCAGCTTAGAGGCTAGCGGGCCTTACAATGAGCAGTTCTTC
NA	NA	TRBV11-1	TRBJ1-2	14	CASSIGVWGYGYTF	TGTGCCAGCAGCATCGGAGTATGGGGCTATGGCTACACCTTC
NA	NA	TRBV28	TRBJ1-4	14	CASSIRGALEKLFF	TGTGCCAGCAGTATTCGCGGGGCATTGGAAAAACTGTTTTTT
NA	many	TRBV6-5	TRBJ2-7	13	CASSYGATYEQYF	TGTGCCAGCAGTTACGGGGCTACCTACGAGCAGTACTTC
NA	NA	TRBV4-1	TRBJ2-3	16	CASSQVRVGGTDTQYF	TGCGCCAGCAGCCAAGTCAGGGTCGGGGGCACAGATACGCAGTATTTT
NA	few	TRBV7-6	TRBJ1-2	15	CASSLTQRAMGGYTF	TGTGCCAGCAGCCTGACACAGAGGGCCATGGGGGGCTACACCTTC
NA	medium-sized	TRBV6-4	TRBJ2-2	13	CASSDRNTGELFF	TGTGCCAGCAGTGACAGGAACACCGGGGAGCTGTTTTTT
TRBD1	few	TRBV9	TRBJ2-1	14	CATGTGGAFNEQFF	TGTGCCACCGGGACAGGGGGCGCTTTCAATGAGCAGTTCTTC
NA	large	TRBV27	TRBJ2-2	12	CASSLQGGELFF	TGTGCCAGCAGTTTACAAGGCGGGGAGCTGTTTTTT
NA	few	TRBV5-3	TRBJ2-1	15	CASRGGLPSYNEQFF	TGTGCCAGCAGGGGGGGACTCCCCTCCTACAATGAGCAGTTCTTC
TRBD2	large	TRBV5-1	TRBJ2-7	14	CASSLAGGSYEQYF	TGCGCCAGCAGCTTGGCGGGAGGTTCCTACGAGCAGTACTTC
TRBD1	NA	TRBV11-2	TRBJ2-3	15	CASSFGTGETDTQYF	TGTGCCAGCAGTTTCGGGACAGGGGAAACAGATACGCAGTATTTT
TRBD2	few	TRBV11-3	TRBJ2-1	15	CASGLAGEGYNEQFF	TGTGCCAGCGGACTAGCGGGAGAAGGGTACAATGAGCAGTTCTTC
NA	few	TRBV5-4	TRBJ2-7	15	CASSLRGDPVYEQYF	TGTGCCAGCAGCTTGAGGGGGGATCCCGTCTACGAGCAGTACTTC
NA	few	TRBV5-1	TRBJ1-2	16	CASSFVGEEGAYGYTF	TGCGCCAGCAGCTTTGTAGGGGAGGAAGGAGCTTATGGCTACACCTTC
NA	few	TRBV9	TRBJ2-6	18	CASSTSGGSLSGANVLTF	TGTGCCAGCAGCACGAGTGGGGGTTCCCTCTCTGGGGCCAACGTCCTGACTTTC
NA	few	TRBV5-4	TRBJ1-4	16	CASSFHRTGTNEKLFF	TGTGCCAGCAGCTTCCACAGGACTGGGACTAATGAAAAACTGTTTTTT
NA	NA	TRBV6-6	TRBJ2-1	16	CASSYPSRGTADEQFF	TGTGCCAGCAGTTACCCCTCCCGCGGGACGGCGGATGAGCAGTTCTTC
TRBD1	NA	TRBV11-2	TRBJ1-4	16	CASSEGQFATNEKLFF	TGTGCCAGCAGCGAGGGACAGTTTGCAACTAATGAAAAACTGTTTTTT
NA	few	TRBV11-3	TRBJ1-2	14	CASSIGVWGYGYTF	TGTGCCAGCAGCATCGGAGTATGGGGCTATGGCTACACCTTC
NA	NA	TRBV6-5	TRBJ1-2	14	CASSYSNSEYGYTF	TGTGCCAGCAGTTACTCGAACTCAGAATATGGCTACACCTTC
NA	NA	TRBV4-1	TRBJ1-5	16	CASSRTDGDSNQPQHF	TGTGCCAGCAGCCGCACGGACGGAGATAGCAATCAGCCCCAGCATTTT
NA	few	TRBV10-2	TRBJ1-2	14	CASRDPGLSYGYTF	TGCGCCAGCAGGGATCCGGGTCTTAGCTATGGCTACACCTTC
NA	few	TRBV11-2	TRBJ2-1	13	CASSLSPPNEQFF	TGTGCCAGCAGCTTATCCCCACCCAATGAGCAGTTCTTC
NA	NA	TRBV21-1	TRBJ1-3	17	CASSGYLLQHARNTIYF	TGTGCCAGCAGTGGTTATCTGCTACAACACGCACGAAACACCATATATTTT
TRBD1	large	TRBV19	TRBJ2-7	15	CASSIGTGGAYEQYF	TGTGCCAGTAGTATAGGGACAGGGGGTGCCTACGAGCAGTACTTC
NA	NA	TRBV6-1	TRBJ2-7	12	CASSLGWYEQYF	TGTGCCAGCAGTTTGGGTTGGTACGAGCAGTACTTC
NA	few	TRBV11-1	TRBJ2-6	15	CASSLGESGANVLTF	TGTGCCAGCAGCTTAGGGGAGTCTGGGGCCAACGTCCTGACTTTC
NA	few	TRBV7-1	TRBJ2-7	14	CASSFFRDSLEQYF	TGTGCCAGCAGTTTTTTCCGGGACTCTCTCGAGCAGTACTTC
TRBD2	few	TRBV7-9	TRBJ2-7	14	CASSPGLAGGEQYF	TGTGCCAGCAGCCCTGGACTAGCGGGAGGGGAGCAGTACTTC
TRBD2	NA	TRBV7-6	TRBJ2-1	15	CASSLRLAGPNEQFF	TGTGCCAGCAGCTTAAGACTAGCGGGCCCCAATGAGCAGTTCTTC
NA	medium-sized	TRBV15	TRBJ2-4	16	CATTNLPPSRGDIQYF	TGTGCCACCACAAACCTCCCCCCTAGTCGAGGGGACATTCAGTACTTC
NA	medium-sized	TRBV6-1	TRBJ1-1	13	CASSVGDAAEAFF	TGTGCCAGCAGTGTGGGGGACGCAGCTGAAGCTTTCTTT
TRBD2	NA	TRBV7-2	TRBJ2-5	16	CASSSTSGEYQETQYF	TGTGCCAGCAGCTCAACTAGCGGGGAGTACCAAGAGACCCAGTACTTC
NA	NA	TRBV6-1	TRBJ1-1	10	CATMYTEAFF	TGTGCCACCATGTACACTGAAGCTTTCTTT
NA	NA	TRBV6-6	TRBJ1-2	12	CASLGENYGYTF	TGTGCCAGCCTCGGAGAAAACTATGGCTACACCTTC
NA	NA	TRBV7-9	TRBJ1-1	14	CASSLALGGTEAFF	TGTGCCAGCAGCTTAGCCCTGGGGGGCACTGAAGCTTTCTTT
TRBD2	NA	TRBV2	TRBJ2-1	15	CASSASGGVFNEQFF	TGTGCCAGCAGTGCCAGCGGGGGGGTTTTCAATGAGCAGTTCTTC
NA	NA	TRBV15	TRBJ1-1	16	CAASRDLAGLDTEAFF	TGTGCCGCCAGCAGAGATTTGGCAGGGTTAGACACTGAAGCTTTCTTT
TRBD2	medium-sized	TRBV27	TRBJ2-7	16	CASSPLGTSGAYEQYF	TGTGCCAGCAGTCCCCTAGGGACTAGCGGGGCCTACGAGCAGTACTTC